The T cell receptor beta chain described here comes from a study of blood T cell repertoires in COVID-19. Germline V lookup: CDR1 SEHNR, CDR2 FQNEAQ (reference sequence). Trimming cost V 0 bases and J 7 bases, with 6 bases left between them. The CDR3 has 12 amino acids. Profiling relied on immunoSEQ multiplex PCR, and the TCRdb table lists in-frame clones only, not all of them. Among about 120,000 clones, 84% were seen once, and the ten largest hold less than 9.5%. The receptor was derived from a woman in her thirties or forties with acute or convalescent COVID-19. The specimen sequenced was peripheral blood. The rearrangement uses TRBV7-9 and TRBJ1-2; D gene unclear. The CDR3 DNA follows: TGTGCCAGCAGCTTAGCCCCAGGTGGCTACACCTTC. Translated: CASSLAPGGYTF. The whole variable domain, remainder taken from reference TRBV7-9 and TRBJ1-2, is DTGVSQNPRHKITKRGQNVTFRCDPISEHNRLYWYRQTLGQGPEFLTYFQNEAQLEKSRLLSDRFSAERPKGSFSTLEIQRTEQGDSAMYLCASSLAPGGYTFGSGTRLTVV.